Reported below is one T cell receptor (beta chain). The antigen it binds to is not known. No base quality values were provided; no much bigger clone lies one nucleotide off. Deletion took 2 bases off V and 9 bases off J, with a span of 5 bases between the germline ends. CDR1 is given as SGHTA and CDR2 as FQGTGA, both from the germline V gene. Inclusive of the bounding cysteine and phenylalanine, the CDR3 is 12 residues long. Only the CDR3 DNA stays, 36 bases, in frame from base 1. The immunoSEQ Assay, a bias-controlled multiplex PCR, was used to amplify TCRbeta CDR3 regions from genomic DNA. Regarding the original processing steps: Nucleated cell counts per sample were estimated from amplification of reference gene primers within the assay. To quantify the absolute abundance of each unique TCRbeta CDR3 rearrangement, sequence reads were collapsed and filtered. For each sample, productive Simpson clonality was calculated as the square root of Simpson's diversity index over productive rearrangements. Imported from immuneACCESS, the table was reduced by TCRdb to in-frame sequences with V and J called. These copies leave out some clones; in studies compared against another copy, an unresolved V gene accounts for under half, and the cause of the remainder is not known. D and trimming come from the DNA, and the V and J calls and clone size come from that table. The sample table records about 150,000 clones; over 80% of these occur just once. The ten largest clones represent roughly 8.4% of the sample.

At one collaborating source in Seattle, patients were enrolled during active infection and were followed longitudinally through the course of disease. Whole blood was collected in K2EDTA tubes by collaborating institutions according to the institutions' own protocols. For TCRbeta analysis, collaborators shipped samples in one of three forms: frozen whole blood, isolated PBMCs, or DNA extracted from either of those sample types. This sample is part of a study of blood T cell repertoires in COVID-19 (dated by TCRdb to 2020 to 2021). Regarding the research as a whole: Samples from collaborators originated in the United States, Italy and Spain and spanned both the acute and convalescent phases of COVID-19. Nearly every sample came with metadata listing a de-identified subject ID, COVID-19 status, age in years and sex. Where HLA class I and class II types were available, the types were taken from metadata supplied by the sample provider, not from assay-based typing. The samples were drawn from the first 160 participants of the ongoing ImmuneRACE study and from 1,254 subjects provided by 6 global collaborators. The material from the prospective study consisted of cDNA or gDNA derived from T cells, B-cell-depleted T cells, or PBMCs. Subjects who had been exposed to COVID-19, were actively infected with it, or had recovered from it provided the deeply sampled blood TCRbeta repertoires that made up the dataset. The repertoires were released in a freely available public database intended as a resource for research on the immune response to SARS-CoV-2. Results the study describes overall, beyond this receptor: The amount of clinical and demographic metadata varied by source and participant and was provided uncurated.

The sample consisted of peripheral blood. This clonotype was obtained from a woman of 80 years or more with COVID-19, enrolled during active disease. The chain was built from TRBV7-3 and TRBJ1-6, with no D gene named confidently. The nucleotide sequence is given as TGTGCCAGCAGCTTATCGGGTTCACCCCTCCACTTT. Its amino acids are CASSLSGSPLHF.